This section outlines one T cell receptor beta chain sequence together with its context. The sample holds other DNA sequences that translate to the same CDR3. The sample comes from a study of cytomegalovirus exposure and HLA in healthy donors. TCRdb keeps only in-frame clones here, not all; method: immunoSEQ multiplex PCR. The sample yields 200,000 to 250,000 clones, over 80% seen once. Germline V gives CDR1 MRHNA, CDR2 SNTAGT. V shed 4 bases and J 3 bases; nucleotides not matched to a gene: 3. There are 15 residues in the CDR3. Sequenced: PBMCs. The TCR comes from a woman between 25 and 40 years old in good health and CMV-seropositive. This chain connects TRBV6-4 to TRBJ2-1, with TRBD2 matching over 10 bases. The CDR3 region has the DNA TGTGCCAGCAGTGGCCTAGCGGGAGACTACAATGAGCAGTTCTTC. Translation: CASSGLAGDYNEQFF.